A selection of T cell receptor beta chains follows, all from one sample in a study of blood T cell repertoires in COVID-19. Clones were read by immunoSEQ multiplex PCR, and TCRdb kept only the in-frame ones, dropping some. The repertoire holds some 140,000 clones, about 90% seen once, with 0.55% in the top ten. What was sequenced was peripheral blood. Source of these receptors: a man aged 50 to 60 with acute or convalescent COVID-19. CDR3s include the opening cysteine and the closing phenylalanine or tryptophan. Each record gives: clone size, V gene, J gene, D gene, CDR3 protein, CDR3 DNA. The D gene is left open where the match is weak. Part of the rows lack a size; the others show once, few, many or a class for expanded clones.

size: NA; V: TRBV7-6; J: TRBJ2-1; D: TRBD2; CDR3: CASSLAAWRGGVNNEQFF; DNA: TGTGCCAGCAGCTTAGCGGCGTGGCGGGGGGGGGTCAACAATGAGCAGTTCTTC
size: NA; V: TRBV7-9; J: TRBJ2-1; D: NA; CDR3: CASSLVSAYNEQFF; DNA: TGTGCCAGCAGCTTAGTATCGGCCTACAATGAGCAGTTCTTC
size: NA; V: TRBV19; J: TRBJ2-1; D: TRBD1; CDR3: CASSKGQGAYNEQFF; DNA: TGTGCCAGTAGTAAAGGACAGGGGGCTTACAATGAGCAGTTCTTC
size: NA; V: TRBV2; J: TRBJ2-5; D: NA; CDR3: CASTAALYQETQYF; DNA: TGTGCCAGCACAGCGGCCCTCTACCAAGAGACCCAGTACTTC
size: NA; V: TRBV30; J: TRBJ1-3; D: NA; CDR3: CAQAVGNTIYF; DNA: TGTGCCCAAGCTGTCGGAAACACCATATATTTT
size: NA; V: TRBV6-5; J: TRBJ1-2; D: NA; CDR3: CASSSTGYYGYTF; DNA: TGTGCCAGCAGTTCGACAGGATACTATGGCTACACCTTC
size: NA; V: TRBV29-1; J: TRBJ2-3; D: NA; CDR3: CSVASNTDTQYF; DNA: TGCAGCGTTGCCTCTAACACAGATACGCAGTATTTT
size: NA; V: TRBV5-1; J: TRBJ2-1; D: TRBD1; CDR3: CASSSPGQGQHNEQFF; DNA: TGCGCCAGCAGCTCTCCGGGACAGGGGCAACACAATGAGCAGTTCTTC
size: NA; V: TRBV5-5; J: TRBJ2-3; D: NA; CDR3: CASSSGGTDTQYF; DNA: TGTGCCAGCAGCTCCGGGGGTACCGATACGCAGTATTTT
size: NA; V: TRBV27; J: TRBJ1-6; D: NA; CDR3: CASSLHSLNSPLHF; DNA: TGTGCCAGCAGTCTTCACAGTCTTAATTCACCCCTCCACTTT
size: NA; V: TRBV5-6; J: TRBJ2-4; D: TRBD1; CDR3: CASSGPQGDIQYF; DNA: TGTGCCAGCAGCGGTCCCCAGGGGGACATTCAGTACTTC
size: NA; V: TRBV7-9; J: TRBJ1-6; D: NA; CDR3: CASSLVSPDSPLHF; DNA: TGTGCCAGCAGCTTAGTTTCGCCAGATTCACCCCTCCACTTT
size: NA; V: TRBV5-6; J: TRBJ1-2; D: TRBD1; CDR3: CASSGRGSGTAMGYTF; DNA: TGTGCCAGCAGCGGACGGGGGTCCGGGACAGCTATGGGCTACACCTTC
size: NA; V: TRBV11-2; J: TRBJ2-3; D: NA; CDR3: CASSTRDFHTDTQYF; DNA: TGTGCCAGCAGCACCCGGGACTTTCACACAGATACGCAGTATTTT
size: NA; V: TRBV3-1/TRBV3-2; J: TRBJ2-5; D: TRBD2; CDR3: CASSQPTGWRGEETQYF; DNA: TGTGCCAGCAGCCAACCCACCGGCTGGCGGGGGGAAGAGACCCAGTACTTC
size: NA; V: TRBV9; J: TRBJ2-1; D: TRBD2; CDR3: CASSVDGVVGTSGREQFF; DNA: TGTGCCAGCAGCGTAGATGGGGTAGTTGGAACTAGCGGACGTGAGCAGTTCTTC
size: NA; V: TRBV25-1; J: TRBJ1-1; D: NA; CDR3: CASGRGRTEAFF; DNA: TGTGCCAGCGGGCGGGGTCGCACTGAAGCTTTCTTT
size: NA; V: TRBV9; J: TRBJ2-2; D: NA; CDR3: CASSVGQNTGELFF; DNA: TGTGCCAGCAGCGTGGGGCAGAACACCGGGGAGCTGTTTTTT
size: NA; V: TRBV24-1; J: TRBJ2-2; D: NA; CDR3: CATSDYSTGELFF; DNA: TGTGCCACCAGTGACTACAGCACCGGGGAGCTGTTTTTT
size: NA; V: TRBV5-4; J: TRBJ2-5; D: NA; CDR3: CASSLGTPLKETQYF; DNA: TGTGCCAGCAGCTTAGGGACACCACTTAAAGAGACCCAGTACTTC
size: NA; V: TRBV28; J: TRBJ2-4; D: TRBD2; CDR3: CASSLGGSYIQYF; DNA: TGTGCCAGCAGTTTGGGAGGGAGCTACATTCAGTACTTC
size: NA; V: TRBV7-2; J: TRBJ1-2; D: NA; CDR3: CASSLTLNPGGYTF; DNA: TGTGCCAGCAGCTTAACCCTTAACCCGGGAGGCTACACCTTC
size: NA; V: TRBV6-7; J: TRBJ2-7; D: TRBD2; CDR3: CASSLAGVGYEQYF; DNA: TGTGCCAGCAGTCTAGCGGGAGTTGGCTACGAGCAGTACTTC
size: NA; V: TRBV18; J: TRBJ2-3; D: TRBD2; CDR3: CASSPPTSGRAGDTQYF; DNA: TGTGCCAGCTCACCTCCTACTAGCGGGAGGGCCGGAGATACGCAGTATTTT
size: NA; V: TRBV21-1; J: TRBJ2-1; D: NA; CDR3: CASLYNEQFF; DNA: TGTGCCAGCTTATACAATGAGCAGTTCTTC
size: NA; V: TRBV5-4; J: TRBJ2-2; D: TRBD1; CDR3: CASSAPGDRGNTGELFF; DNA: TGTGCCAGCAGCGCACCGGGGGACAGGGGGAACACCGGGGAGCTGTTTTTT
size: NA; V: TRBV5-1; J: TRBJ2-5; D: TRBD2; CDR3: CASSPGLAGYQETQYF; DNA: TGCGCCAGCAGCCCGGGACTAGCGGGATACCAAGAGACCCAGTACTTC
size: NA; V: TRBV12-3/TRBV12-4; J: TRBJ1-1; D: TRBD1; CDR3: CASSLGEDRVAFF; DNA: TGTGCCAGCAGTTTGGGGGAAGACAGGGTAGCTTTCTTT
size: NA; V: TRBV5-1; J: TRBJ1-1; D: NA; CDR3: CASRGSAAEAFF; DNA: TGCGCCAGCAGGGGGAGCGCGGCAGAAGCTTTCTTT
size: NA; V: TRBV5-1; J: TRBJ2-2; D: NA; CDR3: CASSLGANTGELFF; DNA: TGCGCCAGCAGCTTGGGCGCGAACACCGGGGAGCTGTTTTTT
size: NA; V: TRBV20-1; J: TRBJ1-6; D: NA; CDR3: CSASLERDSPLHF; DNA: TGCAGTGCTAGTCTGGAGAGGGATTCACCCCTCCACTTT
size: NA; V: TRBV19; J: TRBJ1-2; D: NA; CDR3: CASSGQIEGLGNDKAYGYTF; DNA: TGTGCCAGTAGTGGACAGATCGAGGGCCTTGGGAACGACAAGGCCTATGGCTACACCTTC
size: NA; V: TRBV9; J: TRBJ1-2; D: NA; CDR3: CASSVGQGEFYGYTF; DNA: TGTGCCAGCAGCGTAGGTCAGGGTGAGTTCTATGGCTACACCTTC
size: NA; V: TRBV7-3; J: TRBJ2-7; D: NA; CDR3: CASSFLGAGEQYF; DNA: TGTGCCAGCAGCTTCCTCGGAGCGGGCGAGCAGTACTTC
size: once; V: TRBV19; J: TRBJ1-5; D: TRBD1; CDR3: CASSISGGVGQPQHF; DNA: TGTGCCAGTAGTATTTCAGGGGGCGTGGGTCAGCCCCAGCATTTT
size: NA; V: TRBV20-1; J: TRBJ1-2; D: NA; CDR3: CSAPMAYGYTF; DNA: TGCAGTGCACCGATGGCCTATGGCTACACCTTC
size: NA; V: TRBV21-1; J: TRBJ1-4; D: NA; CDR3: CASSNGTGTERATNEKLFF; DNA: TGTGCCAGCAGCAATGGGACAGGGACCGAAAGGGCAACTAATGAAAAACTGTTTTTT
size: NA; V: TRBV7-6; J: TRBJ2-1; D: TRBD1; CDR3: CASSLARLLSGTGDNEQFF; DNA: TGTGCCAGCAGCTTAGCGAGACTCTTATCCGGGACAGGGGACAATGAGCAGTTCTTC
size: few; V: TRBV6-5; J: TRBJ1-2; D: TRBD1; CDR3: CASSYGTDYGYTF; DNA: TGTGCCAGCAGTTATGGGACAGACTATGGCTACACCTTC
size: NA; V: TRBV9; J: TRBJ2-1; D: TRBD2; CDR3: CASSVGLAGGYNEQFF; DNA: TGTGCCAGCAGCGTAGGGCTAGCGGGAGGTTACAATGAGCAGTTCTTC
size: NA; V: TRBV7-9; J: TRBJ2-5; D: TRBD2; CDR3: CASSIRLAEETQYF; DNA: TGTGCCAGCAGCATTCGACTAGCAGAGGAGACCCAGTACTTC